This record concerns one T cell receptor beta chain sequence. Its antigen is undetermined. The source of the sample is a study of a mutant IDH1 vaccine in newly diagnosed glioma. Overall study: Patients arrived already treated with radiotherapy, temozolomide, or both, most having had both.

Time point given: week 35, safety follow-up. Vaccine doses each comprised 300 ug of mutant IDH1 20-mer peptide, with topical imiquimod. The ends were cut back, 0 bases at V and 10 bases at J, with 10 bases in the middle. Germline V gene data show CDR1 as SGHNT and CDR2 as YYREEE (reference sequence). The CDR3 is 12 residues long. Method: immunoSEQ multiplex PCR; TCRdb's copy keeps in-frame clones and lacks some. The sample contains around 41,000 clones, 80% to 90% of which appear only once. Sequences were derived from PBMCs, sampled from a glioma patient whose treatment included an IDH1 peptide vaccine. The clonotype originates from a man between 40 and 49 years old with glioma. The chain is built from TRBV5-4 and TRBJ1-1, with D uncertain. CDR3: CASSLVGNRAFF. CDR3 DNA sequence: TGTGCCAGCAGCTTGGTCGGGAACCGAGCTTTCTTT.